The next 13 T cell receptor beta chains were all read from a single sample in a study of T cells in Graves' hyperthyroidism and ophthalmopathy. RNA transcripts gave rise to amplified TCR beta CDR3 regions. The TCR CDR3 was amplified in a first-round RT-PCR using the HTBI primer set. TCRdb fed the multiplex PCR reads into MiXCR, producing one record per CDR3 protein. The sample includes over 300,000 distinct CDR3 sequences, roughly 13% seen only once; the top ten take about 37%. What was sequenced was blood. The source of these receptors is a woman aged 40 to 50 with Graves' ophthalmopathy.

This clonotype occurred many times. V usage is TRBV6-1 and J usage is TRBJ2-5, with TRBD2 matching over 14 bases. V lost 5 bases, J lost 2 bases, and 7 bases stayed unmatched. Germline V gives CDR1 MNHNS, CDR2 SASEGT. This CDR3 spans 17 amino acids. CDR3 sequence reads: CASSYLGLAGEQETQYF. The CDR3 DNA follows: TGTGCCAGCAGTTATCTGGGACTAGCGGGGGAACAAGAGACCCAGTACTTC.

This chain connects TRBV6-5 to TRBJ2-5; 12 bases are a match to TRBD2. The germline gives CDR1 MNHEY, CDR2 SVGAGI. V lost 4 bases and J lost 6; bases outside the gene matches: 3. The length of the CDR3 is 14 residues. The CDR3 loop reads CASSSTSGRKTQYF. In DNA form, the CDR3 reads TGTGCCAGCAGTTCCACTAGCGGGAGGAAGACCCAGTACTTC.

This clonotype was counted between two and nine times. The rearrangement uses TRBV11-2 and TRBJ2-2; maybe TRBD2 (7 bases). In germline, CDR1 is SGHAT, CDR2 FQNNGV. The CDR3 runs to 19 residues. The V end was cut by 7 bases, the J end by 7 bases, with 31 bases between. CDR3 bases: TGTGCCAGCATCCCTCTTGCCACGCTGATTGGGGGGGCCGGCGGGGAGCTGTTTTTT. Encoded protein: CASIPLATLIGGAGGELFF.

This clonotype was seen repeatedly, ten times or more. The rearrangement uses TRBV29-1 and TRBJ2-5, with D possibly called TRBD1 or TRBD2 (5 bases each). CDR1 SQVTM and CDR2 ANQGSEA come from the germline V gene. The length of the CDR3 is 14 residues. Trimming took off 3 bases at V and 5 bases at J, with 16 bases between the two ends. Here the CDR3 reads CSVDFQTWGETQYF. The CDR3 nucleotides read TGCAGCGTTGATTTTCAGACCTGGGGGGAGACCCAGTACTTC.

The table lists this clonotype with many counts. The chain employs TRBV27 and TRBJ2-7; D not resolved. V shed 2 bases and J shed 6 bases, with 11 bases lying between them. The CDR3 is made up of 13 amino acids. Germline CDR1 reads MNHEY; CDR2 reads SMNVEV (reference sequence). The CDR3 here is CASSLPKGGEQYF. Written as DNA, the CDR3 is TGTGCCAGCAGTTTACCCAAGGGCGGCGAGCAGTACTTC.

This clonotype was recorded at least ten times. The V and J genes are TRBV7-9 and TRBJ1-1; D gene ambiguous. Germline-derived CDR1 and CDR2 are SEHNR and FQNEAQ (reference sequence). There are 18 residues in the CDR3. V gave up 2 bases and J gave up 6 bases, with 25 bases separating them. The CDR3 region has the DNA TGTGCCAGCAGCTTAAAGACGATGGGAACACATTATCGGGCTGAAGCTTTCTTT. Its protein is CASSLKTMGTHYRAEAFF.

This clonotype was seen a handful of times. V and J are TRBV4-2 and TRBJ2-1; 7 nucleotides align to TRBD1. The CDR3 has 14 amino acids. The V gene end was trimmed by 3 bases and the J gene end by 7 bases; junction bases not matched to a gene: 6. Germline CDR1 reads LGHNA; CDR2 reads YNFKEQ. CDR3 DNA: TGTGCCAGCAGCCAGGCAGGGGGAGCGAATGAGCAGTTCTTC. Amino acid sequence: CASSQAGGANEQFF.

This clonotype was seen a handful of times. This sequence joins TRBV3-1 and TRBJ2-2; D remains ambiguous. The CDR3 contains 15 residues. The V and J ends lost 0 bases and 4 bases respectively, with 9 bases between them. Germline V gene lookup returns CDR1 LGHDT and CDR2 YNNKEL (reference sequence). CDR3 protein: CASSQDFSSTGELFF. The DNA for the CDR3 is TGTGCCAGCAGCCAAGATTTTAGCAGCACCGGGGAGCTGTTTTTT.

This clonotype was seen ten or more times. The V call is TRBV7-2, the J call TRBJ2-1; D unresolved. In germline, CDR1 is SGHTA, CDR2 FQGNSA. The CDR3 is made up of 12 amino acids. Trimming took 4 bases from V and 4 from J, leaving 5 bases between them. The CDR3 nucleotides are TGTGCCAGCAGCTATTTTTACAATGAGCAGTTCTTC. This sequence encodes CASSYFYNEQFF.

This clonotype was counted at least ten times. This chain joins TRBV5-5 and TRBJ2-1; a possible D gene is TRBD1 (5 bases). This CDR3 has 13 amino acids. V lost 4 bases and J lost 6, with 11 bases in between. CDR1 SGHKS and CDR2 YYEKEE come from the germline V gene (reference sequence). The CDR3 bases are TGTGCCAGCAGCCAGGGTAGCCCCAATGAGCAGTTCTTC. Its protein product is CASSQGSPNEQFF.

The table lists this clonotype with many counts. CDR3 bases: TGCGCCAGCAGATATTCTACAGGGAACACTGAAGCTTTCTTT. Encoded protein: CASRYSTGNTEAFF. This sequence joins TRBV5-1 and TRBJ1-1; a weak D match, TRBD1 (5 bases). The CDR3 consists of 14 residues. Germline CDR1 reads SGHRS; CDR2 reads YFSETQ. Trimming left V 5 bases short and J 1 base short, with 12 bases between.

There are a few counts of this clonotype. The chain carries TRBV7-2 and TRBJ2-1; D ambiguous. Germline CDR1 reads SGHTA; CDR2 reads FQGNSA. The CDR3 totals 14 residues. The ends were cut back, 5 bases at V and 8 bases at J, with 16 bases in the middle. CDR3 sequence: CASSPNGQIDEQFF. The CDR3 coding sequence is TGTGCCAGCAGCCCAAACGGTCAGATCGATGAGCAGTTCTTC.

V usage is TRBV5-1 and J usage is TRBJ2-5, with a tentative D call TRBD1 (5 bases). This CDR3 has 13 amino acids. The germline gives CDR1 SGHRS, CDR2 YFSETQ. V lost 4 bases and J lost 5, with 12 bases in between. The CDR3 is CASSPAPGETQYF. For the CDR3, the DNA is TGCGCCAGCAGCCCGGCACCAGGGGAGACCCAGTACTTC.